The present T cell receptor (beta chain) was sequenced within a study of blood T cells in healthy people across ages. This clonotype appeared a few times. Its matching antigen is unknown. A much larger clone sits a single nucleotide away, making a read error possible. CDR1 ENHRY and CDR2 SYGVKD come from the germline V gene. V lost 0 bases, J lost 7 bases, and 8 bases stayed unmatched. The CDR3 runs to 16 residues. Study findings and constraints: A strong correlation between TCR beta diversity and naive T cell percentage was seen.

Then a second PCR, running roughly 7 to 11 cycles, was carried out with a sample-barcoded 5' primer and a J-beta primer mix. There were at least 2.5 million CDR3-containing paired-end reads obtained from each sample. TCRdb passed the 5' RACE reads through MiXCR, listing each CDR3 protein once. The data show 850,000 to 950,000 distinct CDR3 sequences, around 28% seen once. Sequencing was carried out using blood. The chain is built from TRBV10-3 and TRBJ2-1; 8 bases are shared with TRBD2. The origin of this receptor is a woman older than 75 in good health. CDR3 region: CAISESRAGGLNEQFF. The CDR3 nucleotides are TGTGCCATCAGTGAGTCGCGGGCGGGGGGACTGAATGAGCAGTTCTTC.